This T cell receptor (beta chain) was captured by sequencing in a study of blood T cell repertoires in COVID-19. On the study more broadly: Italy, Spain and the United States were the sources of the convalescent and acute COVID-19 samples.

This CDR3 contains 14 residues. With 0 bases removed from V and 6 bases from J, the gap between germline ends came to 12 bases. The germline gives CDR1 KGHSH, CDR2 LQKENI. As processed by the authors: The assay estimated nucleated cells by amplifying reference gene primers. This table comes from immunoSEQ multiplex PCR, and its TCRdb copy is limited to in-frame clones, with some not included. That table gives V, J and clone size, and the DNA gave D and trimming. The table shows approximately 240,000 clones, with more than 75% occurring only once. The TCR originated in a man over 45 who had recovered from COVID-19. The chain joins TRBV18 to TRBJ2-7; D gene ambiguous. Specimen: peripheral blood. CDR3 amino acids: CASSPPNRAFEQYF. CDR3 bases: TGTGCCAGCTCACCACCCAATAGAGCCTTCGAGCAGTACTTC. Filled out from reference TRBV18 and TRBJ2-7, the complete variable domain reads NAGVMQNPRHLVRRRGQEARLRCSPMKGHSHVYWYRQLPEEGLKFMVYLQKENIIDESGMPKERFSAEFPKEGPSILRIQQVVRGDSAAYFCASSPPNRAFEQYFGPGTRLTVT.